Each of the 24 T cell receptor beta chains below was sequenced from the same sample in a study of T cell responses to AZD1222 COVID-19 vaccine. Profiling relied on immunoSEQ multiplex PCR, and the TCRdb table lists in-frame clones only, not all of them. Seen here are 100,000 to 150,000 clones, roughly 92% observed once, and the top ten hold around 1.1%. The source material was peripheral blood, sampled 28 days after the second AZD1222 dose. These receptors came from an adult who received the AZD1222 COVID-19 vaccine.

CDR3 DNA: TGTGCCAGCGGGACGAATAATTCACCCCTCCACTTT. Its protein is CASGTNNSPLHF. The chain is built from TRBV28 and TRBJ1-6; weak D call: TRBD1 (5 bases). The CDR3 is 12 amino acids. V was shortened by 8 bases and J by 5 bases, with 7 bases between the two germline ends. Germline CDR1 is MDHEN and CDR2 is SYDVKM.

The chain links TRBV27 to TRBJ2-1, with 7 bases lining up with TRBD1. This CDR3 comprises 16 residues. With V trimmed by 6 bases and J by 1 base, 9 bases remained unmatched. The V gene's germline CDR1 is MNHEY and CDR2 SMNVEV (reference sequence). The CDR3 reads CASSPGDSQSYNEQFF. CDR3 in DNA: TGTGCCAGCAGCCCAGGGGACAGTCAGTCCTACAATGAGCAGTTCTTC.

The chain carries TRBV15 and TRBJ1-1; no firm D call. The length of the CDR3 is 9 residues. V lost 8 bases to trimming and J lost 6 bases, with 4 bases between them. Germline V lookup: CDR1 LNHNV, CDR2 YYDKDF (reference sequence). CDR3 coding DNA: TGTGCCACCGGGCCTGAAGCTTTCTTT. Translating gives CATGPEAFF. Drawing the rest from reference TRBV15 and TRBJ1-1, the complete variable domain is DAMVIQNPRYQVTQFGKPVTLSCSQTLNHNVMYWYQQKSSQAPKLLFHYYDKDFNNEADTPDNFQSRRPNTSFCFLDIRSPGLGDTAMYLCATGPEAFFGQGTRLTVV.

The table lists this clone with a count of one. The gene calls are TRBV24-1 and TRBJ2-7, with 9 bases identical to TRBD2. Losses at the gene ends were 4 bases for V and 4 bases for J; bases not matched to a gene: 13. CDR1 is KGHDR and CDR2 is SFDVKD in the germline V gene. The CDR3 loop spans 17 amino acids. The CDR3 bases are TGTGCCACCAGTGACCCCATGAAGGCGCGGGGGGGATACGAGCAGTACTTC. It codes for CATSDPMKARGGYEQYF.

The gene calls are TRBV7-9 and TRBJ2-4, with a tentative D call TRBD1 (6 bases). The CDR3 contains 16 residues. V lost 4 bases, J lost 2 bases, and 15 bases lay in between. The V gene's germline CDR1 is SEHNR and CDR2 FQNEAQ (reference sequence). CDR3 nucleotides: TGTGCCAGCAGCTCTGGGGGCGCGGAAACCAAAAACATTCAGTACTTC. Translated: CASSSGGAETKNIQYF.

This sequence joins TRBV25-1 and TRBJ1-1; TRBD1 is a possible D gene (5 bases). There are 15 residues in the CDR3. V was clipped by 0 bases and J by 3 bases, with 11 bases between them. Per germline, CDR1 MGHDK and CDR2 SYGVNS. The chain's CDR3 is CASSEYGRADTEAFF. In nucleotides, the CDR3 is TGTGCCAGCAGTGAATACGGCAGGGCGGACACTGAAGCTTTCTTT.

V usage is TRBV27 and J usage is TRBJ1-2; D might be TRBD1 (5 bases). The CDR3 runs to 15 residues. CDR1 is MNHEY, CDR2 SMNVEV, per germline (reference sequence). V was pared by 3 bases and J by 4 bases, with 15 bases between. CDR3 residues: CASSFRQGTGYGYTF. The CDR3, as DNA: TGTGCCAGCAGTTTTCGACAAGGGACGGGCTATGGCTACACCTTC.

This chain links TRBV19 with TRBJ2-3; 12 bases fit TRBD2. Germline lookup yields CDR1 LNHDA and CDR2 SQIVND (reference sequence). This CDR3 is 15 amino acids long. The V segment lost 3 bases and the J segment 8 bases; nucleotides outside the gene matches: 6. CDR3 sequence reads: CASSMGRTSGTTQYF. In nucleotides, the CDR3 is TGTGCCAGTAGTATGGGTCGGACTAGCGGGACTACGCAGTATTTT.

V gene TRBV6-6 combines with J gene TRBJ1-4; D not certain. The CDR3 spans 13 residues. Between the trimmed V and J ends, which lost 2 bases and 8 bases, there was a span of 9 bases. CDR1 and CDR2 from the germline V gene are MNHNY and SVGAGI (reference sequence). CDR3 sequence (DNA): TGTGCCAGCAGTTACAGGGATGGGGAAAAACTGTTTTTT. This codes for CASSYRDGEKLFF.

The V gene is TRBV3-1 (or the pseudogene TRBV3-2), the J gene TRBJ1-3; D gene unclear. CDR1 and CDR2 from the germline V gene are LGHDT and YNNKEL (reference sequence). This CDR3 is built from 13 residues. Trimming stripped 0 bases from V and 5 bases from J, with 5 bases between. The CDR3 bases are TGTGCCAGCAGCCAAGAACAGAGAAACACCATATATTTT. Encoded protein: CASSQEQRNTIYF.

This clone turned up a few times. The gene calls are TRBV7-2 and TRBJ1-1; D is ambiguous. In germline, CDR1 is SGHTA, CDR2 FQGNSA. The CDR3 totals 13 residues. Deletions cut 5 bases from V and 2 bases from J, with 9 bases between. The CDR3 coding sequence is TGTGCCAGCAGCGCAAACGGTAACACTGAAGCTTTCTTT. This sequence encodes CASSANGNTEAFF.

V gene TRBV19 combines with J gene TRBJ1-5, with D perhaps TRBD1 (5 bases). Germline V gene lookup returns CDR1 LNHDA and CDR2 SQIVND (reference sequence). V gave up 2 bases and J gave up 2 bases, with 10 bases separating them. The CDR3 is 15 residues long. CDR3 sequence: CASSIRTNGNQPQHF. The CDR3 coding sequence is TGTGCCAGTAGTATAAGGACAAACGGCAATCAGCCCCAGCATTTT.

V gene TRBV30 combines with J gene TRBJ1-5; D uncertain. Germline CDR1 reads GTSNPN; CDR2 reads SVGIG (reference sequence). V was pared by 0 bases and J by 5 bases, with 14 bases between. This CDR3 region has 15 residues. The CDR3 DNA is TGTGCCTGGAGTGTATGGGAGGAGGAGGATCAGCCCCAGCATTTT. It translates to CAWSVWEEEDQPQHF.

This chain connects TRBV6-2 or TRBV6-3 to TRBJ2-1, with TRBD1 matching over 9 bases. The CDR3 is 13 residues long. The V segment lost 6 bases and the J segment 8 bases; nucleotides outside the gene matches: 5. Germline assignment: CDR1 MNHEY and CDR2 SVGEGT. Here the CDR3 DNA reads TGTGCCAGCAGCCTCGACAGGGGGGATGAGCAGTTCTTC. Amino acid sequence: CASSLDRGDEQFF.

The V gene is TRBV15, the J gene TRBJ2-7, with a weak D call TRBD1 (6 bases). V was shortened by 1 base and J by 0 bases, with 13 bases between the two germline ends. In germline, CDR1 is LNHNV, CDR2 YYDKDF (reference sequence). This CDR3 comprises 16 residues. Here the CDR3 DNA reads TGTGCCACCAGCAGAGTCGACAGAGGGGGCTCCTACGAGCAGTACTTC. It yields the protein CATSRVDRGGSYEQYF.

The DNA for the CDR3 is TGTGCCAGCAGTGAAGCGGGGTACAATGAGCAGTTCTTC. As protein: CASSEAGYNEQFF. The chain couples TRBV2 to TRBJ2-1; D uncertain. This CDR3 comprises 13 residues. V was cut by 0 bases and J by 4 bases, with 4 bases left in between. Germline CDR1 SNHLY, CDR2 FYNNEI.

This clone came up once. This chain uses TRBV27 with TRBJ1-5; D is ambiguous. The germline V gene has CDR1 MNHEY and CDR2 SMNVEV (reference sequence). The CDR3 extends over 16 amino acids. V shed 1 base and J shed 1 base, with 11 bases lying between them. The CDR3 DNA follows: TGTGCCAGCAGTTTATTGCCCGGGGTGAGCAATCAGCCCCAGCATTTT. Protein product: CASSLLPGVSNQPQHF.

The chain joins TRBV7-2 to TRBJ2-2; no firm D call. CDR1 and CDR2 from the germline V gene are SGHTA and FQGNSA. Trimming pared 5 bases from V and 2 bases from J, leaving 12 bases between. The CDR3 extends over 15 amino acids. The CDR3 sequence is CASSALGANTGELFF. CDR3 bases: TGTGCCAGCAGCGCCTTAGGCGCCAACACCGGGGAGCTGTTTTTT.

Here the CDR3 reads CAWNAPGGRYNEQFF. The CDR3 coding sequence is TGTGCCTGGAATGCCCCGGGGGGCCGCTACAATGAGCAGTTCTTC. The gene calls are TRBV30 and TRBJ2-1; weak D call: TRBD2 (7 bases). The CDR3 has 15 amino acids. Looked up from germline, CDR1 is GTSNPN and CDR2 is SVGIG (reference sequence). Deletions cut 4 bases from V and 3 bases from J, with 16 bases between.

The gene calls are TRBV5-1 and TRBJ1-1; 7 nucleotides agree with TRBD1. The CDR3 loop spans 14 amino acids. Germline CDR1 reads SGHRS; CDR2 reads YFSETQ. J was trimmed by 4 bases and V by 1 base; bases with no gene match: 4. The CDR3 here is CASSLRTGTTEAFF. The CDR3 DNA is TGCGCCAGCAGCTTGAGGACAGGAACCACTGAAGCTTTCTTT.

This chain uses TRBV19 with TRBJ1-1, with D perhaps matching TRBD1 (6 bases). The germline CDR1 and CDR2 sequences are LNHDA and SQIVND (reference sequence). The CDR3 runs 13 residues. Trimming removed 2 bases from V and 11 bases from J, with 15 bases in between. The CDR3 region is CASSISRGSAAFF. As DNA, the CDR3 is TGTGCCAGTAGTATATCCAGGGGCTCAGCGGCTTTCTTT.

V usage is TRBV4-2 and J usage is TRBJ2-7; D not resolved. Per the germline V gene, CDR1 is LGHNA and CDR2 is YNFKEQ. The CDR3 covers 14 residues. Trimming shortened V by 1 base and J by 5 bases, and 12 bases separated the two germline ends. The DNA for the CDR3 is TGTGCCAGCAGCCAAGCTGGCACTCTGGACGAGCAGTACTTC. It specifies CASSQAGTLDEQYF.

CDR3 in amino acids: CASSFSGPAGVDGELFF. Here the CDR3 DNA reads TGTGCCAGCAGTTTTTCAGGGCCAGCGGGAGTTGACGGGGAGCTGTTTTTT. The V gene is TRBV28, the J gene TRBJ2-2; 8 bases are a match to TRBD2. The CDR3 extends over 17 amino acids. The germline CDR1 and CDR2 sequences are MDHEN and SYDVKM. Trimming took 3 bases from V and 7 from J; bases not matched to a gene: 13.

V usage is TRBV23-1 and J usage is TRBJ1-1, with 7 bases aligning to TRBD1. TRBV23-1 is assigned to the ORF class and has an uncertain function. This CDR3 spans 15 amino acids. The junction had 9 bases not matched to a gene; V was cut back by 4 bases and J by 4 bases. CDR3 bases: TGCGCCAGCAGTCGCTCCGACAGGGCTCCCACTGAAGCTTTCTTT. It translates to CASSRSDRAPTEAFF.